Listed here are 14 T cell receptor beta chains from one sample, sequenced in a study of blood T cell repertoires in COVID-19. Produced via immunoSEQ multiplex PCR; TCRdb's table is partial and in-frame only. Of over 150,000 clones listed, approximately 86% are singletons. Source material: peripheral blood. The receptor source for this set is a woman in her sixties or seventies who had recovered from COVID-19.

The chain joins TRBV30 to TRBJ2-1; D may be TRBD1 (6 bases). V was clipped by 5 bases and J by 1 base, with 9 bases between them. The CDR3 totals 13 residues. Germline V gives CDR1 GTSNPN, CDR2 SVGIG (reference sequence). CDR3 amino acids: CAWGQSSYNEQFF. The CDR3 bases are TGTGCCTGGGGACAGAGTTCCTACAATGAGCAGTTCTTC.

The gene calls are TRBV4-3 and TRBJ2-5; 13 nucleotides align to TRBD2. Germline-derived CDR1 and CDR2 are LGHNA and YSLEER. The CDR3 consists of 19 residues. J was trimmed by 2 bases and V by 0 bases; bases with no gene match: 9. The CDR3 here is CASSQDYTGTSGVQETQYF. CDR3 coding DNA: TGCGCCAGCAGCCAAGATTATACGGGGACTAGCGGGGTACAAGAGACCCAGTACTTC.

The gene calls are TRBV28 and TRBJ1-5; D remains unclear. Germline V CDR1 and CDR2: MDHEN, SYDVKM. CDR3 length: 14 amino acids. V lost 6 bases and J lost 0, with 9 bases in between. In nucleotides, the CDR3 is TGTGCCAGCAGCAGTATATATAGCAATCAGCCCCAGCATTTT. Residues: CASSSIYSNQPQHF. Complete variable domain (other parts from reference TRBV28 and TRBJ1-5): DVKVTQSSRYLVKRTGEKVFLECVQDMDHENMFWYRQDPGLGLRLIYFSYDVKMKEKGDIPEGYSVSREKKERFSLILESASTNQTSMYLCASSSIYSNQPQHFGDGTRLSIL.

A remark on this clone: Other DNA sequences of this sample code for an identical CDR3. This chain uses TRBV20-1 with TRBJ2-7, with 8 positions matching TRBD2. V lost 3 bases to trimming and J lost 3 bases; unmatched junction nucleotides: 4. CDR3 size: 13 residues. Looked up from germline, CDR1 is DFQATT and CDR2 is SNEGSKA (reference sequence). The CDR3 region has the DNA TGCAGTGCTAGTAGGACTAGCAGCTACGAGCAGTACTTC. The encoded protein is CSASRTSSYEQYF.

The chain has TRBV19 and TRBJ2-5; 11 positions agree with TRBD1. CDR1 is LNHDA, CDR2 SQIVND, per germline (reference sequence). This CDR3 has 14 amino acids. V lost 6 bases to trimming and J lost 2 bases; unmatched junction nucleotides: 2. CDR3 loop: CASSRDRGQETQYF. In DNA form, the CDR3 reads TGTGCCAGTAGCCGGGACAGGGGGCAAGAGACCCAGTACTTC.

This clone was counted between two and nine times. The rearrangement links TRBV19 to TRBJ2-1, with D uncertain. Germline V gene sequence: CDR1 LNHDA, CDR2 SQIVND (reference sequence). The CDR3 contains 15 residues. The ends were cut back, 1 base at V and 0 bases at J, with 7 bases in the middle. The CDR3 region is CASSIVPGSYNEQFF. The CDR3 nucleotides are TGTGCCAGTAGTATAGTGCCAGGCTCCTACAATGAGCAGTTCTTC. The entire variable domain, with the rest obtained from reference TRBV19 and TRBJ2-1, is as follows: DGGITQSPKYLFRKEGQNVTLSCEQNLNHDAMYWYRQDPGQGLRLIYYSQIVNDFQKGDIAEGYSVSREKKESFPLTVTSAQKNPTAFYLCASSIVPGSYNEQFFGPGTRLTVL.

This chain links TRBV9 with TRBJ1-2; D may be TRBD1 (6 bases). Germline CDR1 and CDR2: SGDLS and YYNGEE. Between the trimmed V and J ends, which lost 3 bases and 4 bases, there was a span of 13 bases. The CDR3 extends over 14 amino acids. The chain's CDR3 is CASSEGGQIYGYTF. The CDR3 DNA reads as TGTGCCAGCAGCGAGGGGGGGCAGATCTATGGCTACACCTTC.

The chain uses TRBV28 and TRBJ1-1; 7 nucleotides match TRBD1. V was pared by 8 bases and J by 6 bases, with 6 bases of the junction left unmatched. This CDR3 has 12 amino acids. Per the germline V gene, CDR1 is MDHEN and CDR2 is SYDVKM. Here the CDR3 reads CASSIRGPEAFF. The CDR3 bases are TGTGCCAGCTCCATTAGGGGGCCTGAAGCTTTCTTT.

The rearrangement links TRBV2 to TRBJ1-2, with TRBD1 matching over 8 bases. The V segment lost 6 bases and the J segment 6 bases; nucleotides outside the gene matches: 9. The V gene's germline CDR1 is SNHLY and CDR2 FYNNEI. This CDR3 comprises 14 residues. CDR3 sequence (DNA): TGTGCCAGCAGGGACCCAGGACAGGGAAATGGCTACACCTTC. Protein: CASRDPGQGNGYTF.

The rearrangement links TRBV2 to TRBJ2-1; 9 bases are a match to TRBD1. V was clipped by 4 bases and J by 7 bases; unmatched bases: 11. This CDR3 has 16 residues. Germline values: CDR1 SNHLY, CDR2 FYNNEI. Here the CDR3 DNA reads TGTGCCAGCAGTGTTGGGACAGGGTCGCCTGAGAATGAGCAGTTCTTC. It specifies CASSVGTGSPENEQFF.

V and J are TRBV28 and TRBJ2-1; TRBD1 aligns across 9 bases. The CDR3 loop spans 13 amino acids. J lost 10 bases, V lost 5 bases, and 6 bases had no gene match. Germline V gene sequence: CDR1 MDHEN, CDR2 SYDVKM. CDR3 DNA: TGTGCCAGCAGTGCGGGACAGGGAGGCGAGCAGTTCTTC. Translated: CASSAGQGGEQFF.

The chain recombines TRBV1 with TRBJ2-5; the table's D gene call, TRBD2, was not cross checked with the DNA. TRBV1 is given as a pseudogene. This CDR3 region has 13 residues. The CDR3 reads CTSSPRSGETQYF. Here the CDR3 DNA reads TGCACCAGCAGCCCCCGCTCCGGTGAGACCCAGTACTTC.

V gene TRBV6-6 combines with J gene TRBJ1-1; no clear D gene. Germline V CDR1 and CDR2: MNHNY, SVGAGI (reference sequence). The CDR3 sequence is 13 residues long. V lost 2 bases, J lost 8 bases, and 12 bases lay in between. The CDR3 sequence: CASSYNIRLEAFF. In DNA form, the CDR3 reads TGTGCCAGCAGTTACAACATCAGGCTCGAAGCTTTCTTT.

V and J are TRBV4-3 and TRBJ2-1; tentatively, D is TRBD2 (6 bases). CDR3 size: 15 residues. Trimming removed 1 base at V and 5 bases at J, with 12 bases between. Germline V gene sequence: CDR1 LGHNA, CDR2 YSLEER. CDR3 DNA sequence: TGCGCCAGCAGCCAAGGCCTCCTAGCGAACAATGAGCAGTTCTTC. As protein: CASSQGLLANNEQFF.